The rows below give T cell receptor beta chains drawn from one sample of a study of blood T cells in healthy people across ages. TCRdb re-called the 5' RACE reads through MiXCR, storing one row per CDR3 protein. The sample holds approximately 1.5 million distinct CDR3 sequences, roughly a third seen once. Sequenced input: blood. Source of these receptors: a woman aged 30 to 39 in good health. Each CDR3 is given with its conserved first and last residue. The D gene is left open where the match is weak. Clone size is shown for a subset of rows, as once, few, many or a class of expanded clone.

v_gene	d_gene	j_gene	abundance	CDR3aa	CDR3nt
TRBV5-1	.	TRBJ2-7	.	CASHQGPLSYERYF	TGCGCCAGCCACCAGGGTCCCCTATCCTACGAGCGGTACTTC
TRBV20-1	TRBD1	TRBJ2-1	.	CSARTTGPSYNEQFF	TGCAGTGCTAGGACGACAGGGCCCTCCTACAATGAGCAGTTCTTC
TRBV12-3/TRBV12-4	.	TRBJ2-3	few	CASSRWTGRVDTQYF	TGTGCCAGCAGTCGATGGACAGGGAGGGTAGATACGCAGTATTTT
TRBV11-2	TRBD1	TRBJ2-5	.	CASSLTTGVRETQYF	TGTGCCAGCAGCTTAACTACAGGGGTCCGAGAGACCCAGTACTTC
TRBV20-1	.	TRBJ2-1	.	CSARISYPMEQFF	TGCAGTGCTAGAATTTCCTACCCAATGGAGCAGTTCTTC
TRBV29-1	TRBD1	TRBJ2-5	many	CSATRTGPSFETQYF	TGCAGCGCCACCCGGACAGGGCCCAGCTTTGAGACCCAGTACTTC
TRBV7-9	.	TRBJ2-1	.	CASSLGRQAAEDEQFF	TGTGCCAGCAGCTTAGGTCGTCAGGCGGCGGAGGATGAGCAGTTCTTC
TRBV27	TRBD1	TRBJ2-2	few	CASSLLGQEWGLGELFF	TGTGCCAGCAGTTTATTAGGACAGGAGTGGGGTTTAGGGGAGCTGTTTTTT
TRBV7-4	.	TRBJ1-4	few	CASSSILTSHGGPSRREKLFF	TGTGCCAGCAGCTCAATTTTAACCTCGCATGGGGGGCCCTCTCGGAGGGAAAAACTGTTTTTT
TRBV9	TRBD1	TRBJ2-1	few	CASSKPGQGAYNEQFF	TGTGCCAGCAGCAAACCGGGACAGGGGGCTTACAATGAGCAGTTCTTC
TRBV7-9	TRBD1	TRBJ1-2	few	CASSTLITGQGARGVYGYTF	TGTGCCAGCAGCACACTTATAACTGGACAGGGGGCGAGGGGTGTCTATGGCTACACCTTC
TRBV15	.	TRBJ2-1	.	CATSRVGTTNEQFF	TGTGCCACCAGCAGAGTAGGGACAACCAATGAGCAGTTCTTC
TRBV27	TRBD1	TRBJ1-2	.	CASSFQTGAYNGYTF	TGTGCCAGCAGTTTTCAGACAGGGGCATACAATGGCTACACCTTC
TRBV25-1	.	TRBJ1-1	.	CASKAGSVAEAFF	TGTGCCAGCAAGGCGGGGTCGGTCGCTGAAGCTTTCTTT
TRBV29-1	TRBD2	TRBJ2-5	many	CSVDATSGETQYF	TGCAGCGTTGACGCGACTAGCGGAGAGACCCAGTACTTC